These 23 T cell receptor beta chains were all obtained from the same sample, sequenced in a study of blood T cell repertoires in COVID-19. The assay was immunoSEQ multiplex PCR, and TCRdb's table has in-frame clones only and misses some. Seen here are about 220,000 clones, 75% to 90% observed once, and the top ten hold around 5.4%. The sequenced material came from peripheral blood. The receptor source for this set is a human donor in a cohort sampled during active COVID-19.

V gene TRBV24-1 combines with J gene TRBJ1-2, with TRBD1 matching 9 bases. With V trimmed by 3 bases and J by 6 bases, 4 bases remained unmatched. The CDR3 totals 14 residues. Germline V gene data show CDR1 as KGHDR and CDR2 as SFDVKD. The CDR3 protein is CATSDQQGADGYTF. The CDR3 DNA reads TGTGCCACCAGTGATCAACAGGGGGCGGATGGCTACACCTTC.

The CDR3 reads CASSSRQGNGNEQYF. The DNA of the CDR3 is TGTGCCAGCAGCTCGCGACAGGGGAATGGGAACGAGCAGTACTTC. The chain couples TRBV5-5 to TRBJ2-7; TRBD1 matches at 8 bases. Germline V gene data show CDR1 as SGHKS and CDR2 as YYEKEE (reference sequence). V trimming: 3 bases; J trimming: 5 bases; junction bases outside the gene matches: 10. The CDR3 length is 15 residues.

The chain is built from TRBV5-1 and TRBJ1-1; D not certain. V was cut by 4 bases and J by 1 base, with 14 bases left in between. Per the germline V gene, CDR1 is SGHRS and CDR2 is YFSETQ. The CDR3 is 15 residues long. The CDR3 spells CASSPASGRNTEAFF. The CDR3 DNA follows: TGCGCCAGCAGCCCGGCCTCAGGAAGGAACACTGAAGCTTTCTTT. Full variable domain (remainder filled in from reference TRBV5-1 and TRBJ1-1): KAGVTQTPRYLIKTRGQQVTLSCSPISGHRSVSWYQQTPGQGLQFLFEYFSETQRNKGNFPGRFSGRQFSNSRSEMNVSTLELGDSALYLCASSPASGRNTEAFFGQGTRLTVV.

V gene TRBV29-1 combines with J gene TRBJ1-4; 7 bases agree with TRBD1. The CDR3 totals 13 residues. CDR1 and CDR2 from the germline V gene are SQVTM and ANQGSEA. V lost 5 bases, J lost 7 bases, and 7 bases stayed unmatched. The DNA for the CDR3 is TGCAGCGTTAGAGGGGGCCCGGGTGAAAAACTGTTTTTT. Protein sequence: CSVRGGPGEKLFF.

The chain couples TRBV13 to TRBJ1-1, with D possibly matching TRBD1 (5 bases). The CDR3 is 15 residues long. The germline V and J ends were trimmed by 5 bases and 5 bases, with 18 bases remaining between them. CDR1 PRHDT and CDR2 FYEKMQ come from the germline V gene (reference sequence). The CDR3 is CASSEWGVLGTEAFF. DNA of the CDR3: TGTGCCAGCAGCGAATGGGGGGTGCTGGGGACTGAAGCTTTCTTT.

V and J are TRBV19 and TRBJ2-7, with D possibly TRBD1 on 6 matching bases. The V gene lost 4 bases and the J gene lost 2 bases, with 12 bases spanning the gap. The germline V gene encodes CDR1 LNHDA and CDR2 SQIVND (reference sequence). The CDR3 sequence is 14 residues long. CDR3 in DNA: TGTGCCAGTAGTACTTCGACAGGTACCTACGAGCAGTACTTC. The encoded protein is CASSTSTGTYEQYF. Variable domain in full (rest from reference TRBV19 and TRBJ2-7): DGGITQSPKYLFRKEGQNVTLSCEQNLNHDAMYWYRQDPGQGLRLIYYSQIVNDFQKGDIAEGYSVSREKKESFPLTVTSAQKNPTAFYLCASSTSTGTYEQYFGPGTRLTVT.

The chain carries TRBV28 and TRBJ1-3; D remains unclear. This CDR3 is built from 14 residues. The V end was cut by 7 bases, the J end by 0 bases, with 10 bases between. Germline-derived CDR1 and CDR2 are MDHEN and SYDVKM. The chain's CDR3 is CASITESSGNTIYF. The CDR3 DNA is TGTGCCAGCATAACAGAATCCTCTGGAAACACCATATATTTT.

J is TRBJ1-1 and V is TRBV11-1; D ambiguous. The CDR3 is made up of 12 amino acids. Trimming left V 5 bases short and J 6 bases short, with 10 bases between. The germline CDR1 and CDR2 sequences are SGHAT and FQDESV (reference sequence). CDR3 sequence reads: CASSERGSEAFF. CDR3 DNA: TGTGCCAGCAGCGAGCGGGGTTCTGAAGCTTTCTTT. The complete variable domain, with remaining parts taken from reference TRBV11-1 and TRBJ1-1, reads EAEVAQSPRYKITEKSQAVAFWCDPISGHATLYWYRQILGQGPELLVQFQDESVVDDSQLPKDRFSAERLKGVDSTLKIQPAELGDSAMYLCASSERGSEAFFGQGTRLTVV.

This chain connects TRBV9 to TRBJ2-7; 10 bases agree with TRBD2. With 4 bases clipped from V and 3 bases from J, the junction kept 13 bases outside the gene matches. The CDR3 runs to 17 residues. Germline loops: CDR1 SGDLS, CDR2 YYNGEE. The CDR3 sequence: CASSPFEGASGSYEQYF. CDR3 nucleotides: TGTGCCAGCAGCCCCTTCGAGGGGGCTAGCGGGAGCTACGAGCAGTACTTC.

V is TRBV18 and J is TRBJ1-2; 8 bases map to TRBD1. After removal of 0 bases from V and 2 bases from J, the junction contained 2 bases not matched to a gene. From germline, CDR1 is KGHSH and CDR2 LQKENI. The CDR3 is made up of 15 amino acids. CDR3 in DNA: TGTGCCAGCTCACCACCGACAGGGGCGAACTATGGCTACACCTTC. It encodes CASSPPTGANYGYTF.

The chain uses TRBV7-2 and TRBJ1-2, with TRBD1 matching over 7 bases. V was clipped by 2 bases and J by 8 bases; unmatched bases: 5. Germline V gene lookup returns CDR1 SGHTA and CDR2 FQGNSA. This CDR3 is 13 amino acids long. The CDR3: CASSLNRGVGYTF. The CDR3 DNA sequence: TGTGCCAGCAGCTTAAACAGGGGCGTGGGCTACACCTTC. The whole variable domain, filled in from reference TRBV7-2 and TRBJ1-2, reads GAGVSQSPSNKVTEKGKDVELRCDPISGHTALYWYRQSLGQGLEFLIYFQGNSAPDKSGLPSDRFSAERTGGSVSTLTIQRTQQEDSAVYLCASSLNRGVGYTFGSGTRLTVV.

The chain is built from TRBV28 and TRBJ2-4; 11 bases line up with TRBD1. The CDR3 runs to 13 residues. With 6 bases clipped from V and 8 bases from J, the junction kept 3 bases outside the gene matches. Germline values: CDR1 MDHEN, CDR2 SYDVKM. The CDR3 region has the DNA TGTGCCAGCAGGGACAGGGGGCGGGACATTCAGTACTTC. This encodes CASRDRGRDIQYF.

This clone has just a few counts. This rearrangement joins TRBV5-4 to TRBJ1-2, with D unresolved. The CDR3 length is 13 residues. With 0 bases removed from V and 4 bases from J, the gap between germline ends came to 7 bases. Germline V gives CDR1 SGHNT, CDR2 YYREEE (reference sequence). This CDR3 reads CASSLAAGYGYTF. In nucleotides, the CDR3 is TGTGCCAGCAGCTTGGCGGCAGGCTATGGCTACACCTTC. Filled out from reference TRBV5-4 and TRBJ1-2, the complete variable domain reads ETGVTQSPTHLIKTRGQQVTLRCSSQSGHNTVSWYQQALGQGPQFIFQYYREEENGRGNFPPRFSGLQFPNYSSELNVNALELDDSALYLCASSLAAGYGYTFGSGTRLTVV.

The CDR3 loop reads CASSMRRTYEQYF. The DNA for the CDR3 is TGTGCCAGTAGTATGAGAAGAACCTACGAGCAGTACTTC. This rearrangement joins TRBV19 to TRBJ2-7; no reliable D call. The germline V and J ends were trimmed by 3 bases and 2 bases, with 8 bases remaining between them. From germline, CDR1 is LNHDA and CDR2 SQIVND (reference sequence). This CDR3 has 13 residues. Together with reference TRBV19 and TRBJ2-7, the CDR3 gives the full variable domain: DGGITQSPKYLFRKEGQNVTLSCEQNLNHDAMYWYRQDPGQGLRLIYYSQIVNDFQKGDIAEGYSVSREKKESFPLTVTSAQKNPTAFYLCASSMRRTYEQYFGPGTRLTVT.

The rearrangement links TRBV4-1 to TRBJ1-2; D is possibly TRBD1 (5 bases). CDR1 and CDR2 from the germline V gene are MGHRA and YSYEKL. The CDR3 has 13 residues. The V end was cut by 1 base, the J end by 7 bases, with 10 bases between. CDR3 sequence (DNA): TGCGCCAGCAGCCAAGGGGGCCCAGTTGGCTACACCTTC. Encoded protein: CASSQGGPVGYTF.

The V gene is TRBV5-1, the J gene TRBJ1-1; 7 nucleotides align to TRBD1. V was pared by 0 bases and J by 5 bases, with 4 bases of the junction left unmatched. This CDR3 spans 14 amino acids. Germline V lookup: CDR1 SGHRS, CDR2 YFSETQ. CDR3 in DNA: TGCGCCAGCAGCTTGGAGGGGGCGGCTACTGAAGCTTTCTTT. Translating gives CASSLEGAATEAFF.

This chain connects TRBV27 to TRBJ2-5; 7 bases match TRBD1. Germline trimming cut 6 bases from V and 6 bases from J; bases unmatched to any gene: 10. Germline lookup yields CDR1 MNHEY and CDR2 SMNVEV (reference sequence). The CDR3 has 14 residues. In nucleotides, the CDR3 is TGTGCCAGCAGCACAGGGGCCACACAACAGACCCAGTACTTC. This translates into CASSTGATQQTQYF.

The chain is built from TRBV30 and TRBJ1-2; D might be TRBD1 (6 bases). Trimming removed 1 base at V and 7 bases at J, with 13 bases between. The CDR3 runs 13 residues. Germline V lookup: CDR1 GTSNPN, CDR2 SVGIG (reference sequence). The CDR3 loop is CAWSANTGFGYTF. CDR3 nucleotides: TGTGCCTGGAGTGCGAATACAGGGTTTGGCTACACCTTC.

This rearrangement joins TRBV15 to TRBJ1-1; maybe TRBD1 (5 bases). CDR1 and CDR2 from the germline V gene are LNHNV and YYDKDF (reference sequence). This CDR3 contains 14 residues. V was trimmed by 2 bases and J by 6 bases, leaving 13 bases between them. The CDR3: CATSRYPQASEAFF. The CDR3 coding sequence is TGTGCCACCAGCAGATATCCACAGGCGTCTGAAGCTTTCTTT. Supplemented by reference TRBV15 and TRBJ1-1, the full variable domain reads DAMVIQNPRYQVTQFGKPVTLSCSQTLNHNVMYWYQQKSSQAPKLLFHYYDKDFNNEADTPDNFQSRRPNTSFCFLDIRSPGLGDTAMYLCATSRYPQASEAFFGQGTRLTVV.

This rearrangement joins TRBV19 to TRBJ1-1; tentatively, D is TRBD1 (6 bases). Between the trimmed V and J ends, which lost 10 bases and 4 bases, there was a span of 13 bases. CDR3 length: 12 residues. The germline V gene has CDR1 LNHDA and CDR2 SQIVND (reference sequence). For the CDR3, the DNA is TGTGCCACCGCCCTGGGGGCCACTGAAGCTTTCTTT. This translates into CATALGATEAFF.

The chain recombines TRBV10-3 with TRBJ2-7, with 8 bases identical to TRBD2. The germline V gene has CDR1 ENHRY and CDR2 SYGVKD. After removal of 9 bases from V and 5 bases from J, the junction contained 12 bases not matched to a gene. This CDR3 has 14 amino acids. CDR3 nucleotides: TGTGCCATAGACAAAAGCGGGAGTTTCGACGAGCAGTACTTC. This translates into CAIDKSGSFDEQYF.

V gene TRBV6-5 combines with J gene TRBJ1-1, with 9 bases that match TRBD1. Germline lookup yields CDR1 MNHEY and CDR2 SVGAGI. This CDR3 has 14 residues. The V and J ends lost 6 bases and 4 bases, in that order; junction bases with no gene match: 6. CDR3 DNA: TGTGCCAGCAGACGGGGACAGGGTGGCACTGAAGCTTTCTTT. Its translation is CASRRGQGGTEAFF.

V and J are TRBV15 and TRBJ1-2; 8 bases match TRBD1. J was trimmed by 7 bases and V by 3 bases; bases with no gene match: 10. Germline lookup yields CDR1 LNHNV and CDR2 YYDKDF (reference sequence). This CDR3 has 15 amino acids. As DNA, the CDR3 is TGTGCCACCAGCAGTCTCCGGGACAGGCTGGGTGGCTACACCTTC. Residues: CATSSLRDRLGGYTF.